Below, 5 T cell receptor beta chains from the same sample are listed, as sequenced in a study of Ad26.COV2.S vaccination and SARS-CoV-2 variants. Clones were sequenced by immunoSEQ multiplex PCR, and TCRdb holds only the in-frame ones, with some missing. Among approximately 350,000 clones listed, roughly 91% were seen once. Sample treatment: roughly 19 received Ad26.COV2.S at low or high dose, single or two shots; roughly 5 received placebo; per-sample allocation not given. Samples came from day 63 after the first vaccine or placebo injection. Sequenced material: peripheral blood, taken in a trial of Ad26.COV2.S vaccine versus placebo. These receptors originate from a person aged 18 to 59 who received the Ad26.COV2.S COVID-19 vaccine or a placebo.

The V and J genes are TRBV30 and TRBJ1-3; the D is unclear. V lost 0 bases and J lost 4, with 16 bases in between. CDR3 length equals 16 residues. The germline gives CDR1 GTSNPN, CDR2 SVGIG (reference sequence). The CDR3 coding sequence is TGTGCCTGGAGTGTACCCCGAGCAGGTGCAGGAAACACCATATATTTT. The encoded protein is CAWSVPRAGAGNTIYF.

This chain connects TRBV4-1 to TRBJ1-5; TRBD1 aligns across 8 bases. CDR1 is MGHRA and CDR2 is YSYEKL in the germline V gene. Trimming at V came to 2 bases and at J to 4 bases, leaving 7 bases not matched to a gene. The CDR3 loop spans 16 amino acids. The CDR3: CASSQTGQGFNQPQHF. CDR3 coding DNA: TGCGCCAGCAGCCAAACAGGACAGGGATTTAATCAGCCCCAGCATTTT.

The chain combines TRBV6-1 with TRBJ2-7; 9 bases fit TRBD1. Germline V gene lookup returns CDR1 MNHNS and CDR2 SASEGT. V trimming: 2 bases; J trimming: 2 bases; junction bases outside the gene matches: 1. This CDR3 has 14 residues. CDR3 sequence reads: CASSERDRAYEQYF. The DNA of the CDR3 is TGTGCCAGCAGTGAACGGGACAGGGCCTACGAGCAGTACTTC.

The chain couples TRBV2 to TRBJ2-7; 7 bases map to TRBD1. The CDR3 has 14 residues. Germline lookup yields CDR1 SNHLY and CDR2 FYNNEI. With 7 bases clipped from V and 4 bases from J, the junction kept 10 bases outside the gene matches. CDR3 bases: TGTGCCAGCAATACAGGGGCTCCTATTTACGAGCAGTACTTC. It encodes CASNTGAPIYEQYF.

The chain is built from TRBV5-4 and TRBJ1-3; 9 bases agree with TRBD1. Germline V gene lookup returns CDR1 SGHNT and CDR2 YYREEE (reference sequence). The CDR3 loop spans 17 amino acids. V was pared by 4 bases and J by 3 bases, with 11 bases of the junction left unmatched. This chain's CDR3 is CASSPFDTGGGGNTIYF. The CDR3 DNA reads as TGTGCCAGCAGCCCCTTTGACACAGGGGGCGGTGGAAACACCATATATTTT.